A single sample is the source of the 31 T cell receptor beta chains below, sequenced in a study of graft-versus-host responses after intestinal transplantation. These receptors lack a known antigen. Produced via immunoSEQ multiplex PCR; TCRdb's table is partial and in-frame only. Here the sample spans 80,000 to 85,000 clones, around 92% being singletons. The sample consisted of unstimulated CD4+ T cells sorted from spleen or lymph node cells, taken before intestinal transplant. These receptors were obtained from a human donor who received an intestinal transplant.

V usage is TRBV7-2 and J usage is TRBJ2-7; no definite D call. Trimming took 5 bases from V and 0 from J, leaving 11 bases between them. This CDR3 spans 14 amino acids. The germline V gene encodes CDR1 SGHTA and CDR2 FQGNSA. This CDR3 reads CASSLTLTSYEQYF. The CDR3 DNA reads TGTGCCAGCAGCCTCACACTAACCTCCTACGAGCAGTACTTC. The variable domain in full, completed from reference TRBV7-2 and TRBJ2-7, reads GAGVSQSPSNKVTEKGKDVELRCDPISGHTALYWYRQSLGQGLEFLIYFQGNSAPDKSGLPSDRFSAERTGGSVSTLTIQRTQQEDSAVYLCASSLTLTSYEQYFGPGTRLTVT.

J is TRBJ2-4 and V is TRBV5-1; D remains unclear. The CDR3 length is 14 residues. CDR1 is SGHRS and CDR2 is YFSETQ in the germline V gene. Trimming removed 4 bases from V and 8 bases from J, with 16 bases in between. The CDR3 loop is CASSPPATNDIQYF. The CDR3, as DNA: TGCGCCAGCAGCCCTCCAGCGACCAATGACATTCAGTACTTC.

In this sample, this clone turned up once. This sequence joins TRBV10-3 and TRBJ1-1; maybe TRBD1 (6 bases). CDR1 is ENHRY, CDR2 SYGVKD, per germline. This CDR3 has 17 residues. V was cut by 0 bases and J by 1 base, with 15 bases left in between. The CDR3 DNA follows: TGTGCCATCAGTGAGTCAGGGGGGGGACGGGGGAACACTGAAGCTTTCTTT. Translation: CAISESGGGRGNTEAFF.

The gene calls are TRBV7-2 and TRBJ2-3; 7 bases map to TRBD2. Losses at the gene ends were 5 bases for V and 2 bases for J; bases not matched to a gene: 7. CDR1 is SGHTA and CDR2 is FQGNSA in the germline V gene. CDR3 length equals 15 residues. The CDR3 nucleotides read TGTGCCAGCAGCCCGAGACTAGCCAACACAGATACGCAGTATTTT. Protein sequence: CASSPRLANTDTQYF.

The chain recombines TRBV4-3 with TRBJ1-2; no firm D call. V dropped 0 bases and J dropped 6 bases, with 8 bases sitting between them. Germline CDR1 reads LGHNA; CDR2 reads YSLEER. This CDR3 is built from 13 residues. CDR3 nucleotides: TGCGCCAGCAGCCAAGATCGTGGAGATGGCTACACCTTC. Its protein is CASSQDRGDGYTF.

This clone was seen only a few times. This chain connects TRBV4-3 to TRBJ2-3; a weak D match, TRBD2 (5 bases). Trimming took off 3 bases at V and 1 base at J, with 20 bases between the two ends. This CDR3 region has 18 residues. Per germline, CDR1 LGHNA and CDR2 YSLEER. CDR3 sequence reads: CASSQGTSSSSGTDTQYF. CDR3 DNA sequence: TGCGCCAGCAGCCAGGGAACCTCTAGCTCTAGTGGCACAGATACGCAGTATTTT.

The chain links TRBV5-4 to TRBJ2-3; D uncertain. The CDR3 spans 12 residues. The germline V gene has CDR1 SGHNT and CDR2 YYREEE (reference sequence). V lost 5 bases to trimming and J lost 0 bases, with 4 bases between them. CDR3: CASSYSTDTQYF. CDR3 nucleotides: TGTGCCAGCAGTTATAGCACAGATACGCAGTATTTT.

The chain recombines TRBV7-9 with TRBJ2-5; 7 nucleotides agree with TRBD2. J lost 1 base, V lost 3 bases, and 5 bases had no gene match. The CDR3 totals 15 residues. Germline CDR1 and CDR2: SEHNR and FQNEAQ (reference sequence). CDR3 sequence reads: CASSFPRGVQETQYF. Here the CDR3 DNA reads TGTGCCAGCAGCTTTCCTCGGGGGGTCCAAGAGACCCAGTACTTC.

The J gene is TRBJ1-3, the V gene TRBV7-6; D not certain. The CDR3 is 17 residues long. With 1 base removed from V and 0 bases from J, the gap between germline ends came to 13 bases. Germline V gives CDR1 SGHVS, CDR2 FNYEAQ. In nucleotides, the CDR3 is TGTGCCAGCAGCTTAGGACCAGGAGGGAGCTCTGGAAACACCATATATTTT. Translated: CASSLGPGGSSGNTIYF.

DNA for the CDR3: TGCGCCAGCAGTGCGGGAGGGGCTTGGGCTGAAGCTTTCTTT. Translation gives CASSAGGAWAEAFF. J is TRBJ1-1 and V is TRBV10-1, with a possible D match to TRBD1 (5 bases). Germline CDR1 is WNHNN and CDR2 is SYGVQD (reference sequence). Trimming took off 4 bases at V and 6 bases at J, with 15 bases between the two ends. This CDR3 spans 14 amino acids.

V is TRBV7-8 and J is TRBJ2-2, with 7 bases fitting TRBD2. Germline V gene sequence: CDR1 SGHVS, CDR2 FQNEAQ. This CDR3 is 18 amino acids long. The V segment lost 5 bases and the J segment 6 bases; nucleotides outside the gene matches: 18. Written as DNA, the CDR3 is TGTGCCAGCAGCCCTAGGAGCATAGCGGGCTTCGAGTCCGGGGAGCTGTTTTTT. Amino acids: CASSPRSIAGFESGELFF.

This sequence joins TRBV7-9 and TRBJ1-2; 8 nucleotides agree with TRBD1. The CDR3 is 12 amino acids. V was clipped by 3 bases and J by 6 bases; unmatched bases: 0. Germline V lookup: CDR1 SEHNR, CDR2 FQNEAQ (reference sequence). CDR3 region: CASSLTGDGYTF. The CDR3 DNA follows: TGTGCCAGCAGCTTGACAGGGGATGGCTACACCTTC. Using reference TRBV7-9 and TRBJ1-2 for the parts outside the CDR3, the full variable domain is DTGVSQNPRHKITKRGQNVTFRCDPISEHNRLYWYRQTLGQGPEFLTYFQNEAQLEKSRLLSDRFSAERPKGSFSTLEIQRTEQGDSAMYLCASSLTGDGYTFGSGTRLTVV.

This chain connects TRBV7-6 to TRBJ2-3; TRBD1 aligns across 9 bases. The CDR3 is 15 amino acids. In germline, CDR1 is SGHVS, CDR2 FNYEAQ. V lost 5 bases to trimming and J lost 1 base; unmatched junction nucleotides: 4. CDR3 protein: CASSKQGAGTDTQYF. DNA for the CDR3: TGTGCCAGCAGCAAACAGGGGGCGGGCACAGATACGCAGTATTTT.

The chain combines TRBV7-8 with TRBJ2-7, with 10 bases matching TRBD2. The CDR3 extends over 16 amino acids. The V and J ends lost 1 base and 6 bases, in that order; junction bases with no gene match: 9. CDR1 and CDR2 (germline): SGHVS, FQNEAQ. CDR3 in DNA: TGTGCCAGCAGCTTAGTGGTAGCGGGGGGCCCCCTCGAGCAGTACTTC. This encodes CASSLVVAGGPLEQYF.

The chain joins TRBV19 to TRBJ1-5, with TRBD1 as a possible D gene (6 bases). This CDR3 spans 15 amino acids. Germline assignment: CDR1 LNHDA and CDR2 SQIVND (reference sequence). The V end was cut by 2 bases, the J end by 4 bases, with 12 bases between. The CDR3 DNA follows: TGTGCCAGTAGTATACAACAGGGTACAAATCAGCCCCAGCATTTT. Amino acids: CASSIQQGTNQPQHF.

CDR3 loop: CANPRTDSPLHF. The CDR3 DNA is TGCGCCAACCCTCGGACAGATTCACCCCTCCACTTT. The chain uses TRBV10-1 and TRBJ1-6; D may be TRBD1 (6 bases). The CDR3 consists of 12 residues. V lost 10 bases and J 8 bases, leaving 12 bases between the germline ends. Germline values: CDR1 WNHNN, CDR2 SYGVQD (reference sequence).

CDR3 loop: CASSFRGENQPQHF. In DNA form, the CDR3 reads TGTGCCAGCAGCTTTCGCGGGGAGAATCAGCCCCAGCATTTT. This chain joins TRBV5-8 and TRBJ1-5, with no clear D. The CDR3 is 14 residues long. The germline V gene encodes CDR1 SGHTS and CDR2 YDEGEE. The V end was cut by 2 bases, the J end by 4 bases, with 10 bases between.

The chain combines TRBV2 with TRBJ1-2; TRBD1 agrees at 7 bases. Trimming cost V 3 bases and J 0 bases; bases outside gene matches: 1. Per germline, CDR1 SNHLY and CDR2 FYNNEI. The CDR3 totals 14 residues. The CDR3 protein is CASSETGTNYGYTF. Here the CDR3 DNA reads TGTGCCAGCAGTGAGACAGGGACTAACTATGGCTACACCTTC.

The V and J genes are TRBV9 and TRBJ1-4; D unresolved. The ends were cut back, 0 bases at V and 6 bases at J, with 15 bases in the middle. From germline, CDR1 is SGDLS and CDR2 YYNGEE. The CDR3 length is 16 residues. This chain's CDR3 is CASSVGRRGPDEKLFF. DNA for the CDR3: TGTGCCAGCAGCGTAGGGCGGCGTGGTCCGGATGAAAAACTGTTTTTT.

The DNA for the CDR3 is TGTGCCAGCAGCTTAGCGCTGAGGGCCGGGAGCACAGATACGCAGTATTTT. It codes for CASSLALRAGSTDTQYF. The rearrangement joins TRBV7-2 to TRBJ2-3, with a possible D match to TRBD2 (5 bases). The CDR3 totals 17 residues. Germline CDR1 reads SGHTA; CDR2 reads FQGNSA. The germline V and J ends were trimmed by 0 bases and 0 bases, with 13 bases remaining between them. Filled out from reference TRBV7-2 and TRBJ2-3, the complete variable domain reads GAGVSQSPSNKVTEKGKDVELRCDPISGHTALYWYRQSLGQGLEFLIYFQGNSAPDKSGLPSDRFSAERTGGSVSTLTIQRTQQEDSAVYLCASSLALRAGSTDTQYFGPGTRLTVL.

The chain links TRBV7-2 to TRBJ2-7; 10 bases are a match to TRBD1. The CDR3 has 14 amino acids. V trimming: 2 bases; J trimming: 6 bases; junction bases outside the gene matches: 4. The germline CDR1 and CDR2 sequences are SGHTA and FQGNSA. The CDR3 DNA reads as TGTGCCAGCAGCTTACGACAGGGGGCGGGCGAGCAGTACTTC. Its protein product is CASSLRQGAGEQYF.

The chain has TRBV5-1 and TRBJ2-5, with D perhaps matching TRBD2 (6 bases). V was pared by 4 bases and J by 5 bases, with 12 bases between. Per the germline V gene, CDR1 is SGHRS and CDR2 is YFSETQ. CDR3 length equals 13 residues. CDR3 in amino acids: CASSAGRGETQYF. The CDR3 DNA follows: TGCGCCAGCAGCGCCGGGCGGGGCGAGACCCAGTACTTC.

V usage is TRBV7-2 and J usage is TRBJ1-2; D possibly corresponds to TRBD1 (5 bases). The CDR3 has 13 residues. The germline V gene encodes CDR1 SGHTA and CDR2 FQGNSA. Trimming stripped 4 bases from V and 4 bases from J, with 10 bases between. Here the CDR3 reads CASSSSRVYGYTF. As DNA, the CDR3 is TGTGCCAGCAGCTCGTCCAGGGTCTATGGCTACACCTTC.

The chain links TRBV30 to TRBJ2-5; TRBD2 is a possible D gene (5 bases). V was pared by 3 bases and J by 1 base, with 9 bases between. The germline gives CDR1 GTSNPN, CDR2 SVGIG (reference sequence). The CDR3 spans 13 residues. CDR3 protein: CAWSRTLQETQYF. DNA of the CDR3: TGTGCCTGGAGCAGGACTCTCCAAGAGACCCAGTACTTC.

This CDR3 is CSVVLGAKSSYEQYF. In DNA form, the CDR3 reads TGCAGCGTTGTCCTAGGCGCCAAGAGCTCCTACGAGCAGTACTTC. J is TRBJ2-7 and V is TRBV29-1; unclear D gene. This CDR3 spans 15 amino acids. Trimming removed 4 bases from V and 0 bases from J, with 16 bases in between. In germline, CDR1 is SQVTM, CDR2 ANQGSEA.

J is TRBJ2-4 and V is TRBV5-1, with D possibly TRBD1 on 5 matching bases. The ends were cut back, 4 bases at V and 8 bases at J, with 13 bases in the middle. Germline assignment: CDR1 SGHRS and CDR2 YFSETQ. The CDR3 length is 13 residues. CDR3 coding DNA: TGCGCCAGCAGCGAACAGGTCACATACATTCAGTACTTC. Translating it yields CASSEQVTYIQYF.

The CDR3 sequence is CASSQDTSGTSRYEQYF. The CDR3 coding sequence is TGCGCCAGCAGCCAAGATACTTCTGGGACATCCCGCTACGAGCAGTACTTC. V is TRBV4-1 and J is TRBJ2-7; D is perhaps TRBD1 (6 bases). Between the trimmed V and J ends, which lost 0 bases and 3 bases, there was a span of 18 bases. From germline, CDR1 is MGHRA and CDR2 YSYEKL. The CDR3 is made up of 17 amino acids.

This clone was observed once. This chain uses TRBV4-1 with TRBJ2-2; TRBD2 agrees at 9 bases. The germline gives CDR1 MGHRA, CDR2 YSYEKL. Trimming cost V 6 bases and J 4 bases; bases outside gene matches: 9. The CDR3 has 16 amino acids. CDR3 sequence: CASSLVIAGVTGELFF. The CDR3 DNA is TGCGCCAGCAGTCTCGTAATAGCGGGGGTCACCGGGGAGCTGTTTTTT.

The chain recombines TRBV7-2 with TRBJ2-2, with unresolved D. Trimming took 3 bases from V and 4 from J, leaving 6 bases between them. CDR1 SGHTA and CDR2 FQGNSA come from the germline V gene. This CDR3 region has 13 residues. In DNA, the CDR3 is TGTGCCAGCAGCTTCTCGGTCACCGGGGAGCTGTTTTTT. This gives the protein CASSFSVTGELFF.

The rearrangement links TRBV14 to TRBJ1-4; no reliable D call. This CDR3 comprises 14 residues. Germline assignment: CDR1 SGHDN and CDR2 FVKESK. Trimming removed 4 bases from V and 8 bases from J, with 14 bases in between. DNA for the CDR3: TGTGCCAGCAGCCTCGGGAAAGCGGGGGAAAAACTGTTTTTT. Amino acid sequence: CASSLGKAGEKLFF.

There are a few counts of this clone. Here the CDR3 reads CASSEAGTDLYEQYF. The CDR3 nucleotides are TGTGCCAGCAGTGAAGCAGGGACAGACCTCTACGAGCAGTACTTC. The chain joins TRBV6-1 to TRBJ2-7, with 7 bases identical to TRBD1. V shed 0 bases and J 3 bases; nucleotides not matched to a gene: 5. The CDR3 sequence is 15 residues long. Germline V gives CDR1 MNHNS, CDR2 SASEGT.